This TCR beta chain was recorded in a study of T cell responses to AZD1222 COVID-19 vaccine (dated by TCRdb to about 2021). For the study in its entirety: TCR sequencing covered some 240 trial participants: 207 given two doses of AZD1222 and approximately 26 given two doses of MenACWY control vaccine. Trial participants were enrolled by age into 18-55, 56-69 and 70-plus year subgroups, with about 150, 28 and 57 TCR-sequenced participants respectively.

Taken with the paper, the label for time point translates to: about 28 days (+/-7) after the second vaccine dose. AZD1222 recipients given second doses at about 4 weeks or at about 12 weeks were pooled, since spike-specific TCR depth and breadth were not found to differ between the two schedules. Vaccinee samples were obtained from the UK trials COV001 and COV002, which included a single-blind randomized controlled phase 2/3 trial of AZD1222 (ChAdOx1 nCoV-19) in healthy adults. Trial participant PBMC samples were collected at day 0 and day 28 after the second dose for TCRbeta chain sequencing. Comments on this clone: Its antigen remains undetermined. The record has no base qualities; no much larger clone is one base away.

What the research found in general, with its limitations: Conclusions about previously exposed vaccinees were limited because only six AZD1222 recipients were SARS-CoV-2 seropositive at baseline. Reportedly, close to half of the unique spike-specific TCRs recognized epitopes lying outside the regions that are mutated in the B.1.351 and B.1.1.7 variants. After two AZD1222 doses, both the breadth and the depth of spike-specific TCRs were significantly higher than at day 0 and than in MenACWY recipients. Most participants were white British and females outnumbered males, and the authors suggested that clonal diversity may have been underestimated. Because no day 14 peak-response samples were available, the repertoires could be characterized only after the peak T cell response. In the small 56-69-year group, the increase in depth fell short of significance, most likely because of low power. Vaccine-associated CD4 TCRs spanned the whole spike protein, with dominant responses in regions 160-218 and 743-854.

Deletion took 2 bases off V and 4 bases off J, with a span of 9 bases between the germline ends. The CDR3 goes from the cysteine to the phenylalanine over 13 residues. Only CDR3 DNA is held: 39 bases, read in frame from base 1. The CDR3 regions of human TCRbeta chains were analyzed by immunosequencing. Processing in the source paper ran as follows. TCRs in the repertoires were compared against a reference library of SARS-CoV-2-specific TCRs that had been generated with the MIRA antigen-specificity platform. Breadth was defined as the fraction of unique TCRs that were SARS-CoV-2-associated. Depth was defined as the fraction of total T cells that were SARS-CoV-2-associated. Using the MIRA data, each spike-specific TCR was mapped to the spike region that the TCR reacts to and placed in a CD4 or CD8 class. Log10-transformed breadth and depth values were compared by one-way ANOVA with Sidak's multiple comparisons tests. As stored in TCRdb, this immuneACCESS dataset retains in-frame rearrangements with V and J assigned. A fraction of the clones does not appear; measured against another copy, unresolved V genes explain less than half of the discrepancy, and the remainder lacks a known reason. V and J calls and clone size are copied from that table; D and trimming were computed from the DNA. Across this sample there are about 160,000 clones, with roughly 94% seen only once. In total, the top ten clones hold 5.1% of the sample.

The receptor chain draws on TRBV12-3 or TRBV12-4 and TRBJ2-7; the D gene is perhaps TRBD2, from 5 matching bases. The TCR was taken from an adult who received the AZD1222 COVID-19 vaccine. The material was peripheral blood, obtained 28 days after the second AZD1222 dose. CDR3 reads: CASSLLARYEQYF. The nucleotides are TGTGCCAGCAGTTTACTAGCCCGTTACGAGCAGTACTTC.